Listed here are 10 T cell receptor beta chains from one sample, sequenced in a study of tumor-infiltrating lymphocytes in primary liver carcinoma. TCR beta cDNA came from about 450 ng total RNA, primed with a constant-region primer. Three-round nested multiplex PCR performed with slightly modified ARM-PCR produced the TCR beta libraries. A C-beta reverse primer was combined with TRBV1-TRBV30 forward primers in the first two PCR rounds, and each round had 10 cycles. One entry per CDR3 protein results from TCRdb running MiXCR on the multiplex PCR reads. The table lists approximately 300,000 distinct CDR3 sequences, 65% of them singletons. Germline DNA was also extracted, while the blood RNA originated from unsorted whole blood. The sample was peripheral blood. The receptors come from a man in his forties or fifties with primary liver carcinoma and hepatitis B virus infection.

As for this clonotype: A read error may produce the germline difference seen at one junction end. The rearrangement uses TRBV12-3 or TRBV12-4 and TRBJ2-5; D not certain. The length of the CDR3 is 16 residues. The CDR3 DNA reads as TGTGCCAGCAGACAGAGATACCCCAGCCTCCAAGAGACCCGGTGCTTC. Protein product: CASRQRYPSLQETRCF.

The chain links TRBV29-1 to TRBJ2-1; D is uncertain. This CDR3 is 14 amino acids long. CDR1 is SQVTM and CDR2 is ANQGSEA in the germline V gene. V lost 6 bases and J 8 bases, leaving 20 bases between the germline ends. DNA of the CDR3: TGCAGCGTAGGGATTAGCAGGAGTAGGCATGAGCAGTTCTTC. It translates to CSVGISRSRHEQFF.

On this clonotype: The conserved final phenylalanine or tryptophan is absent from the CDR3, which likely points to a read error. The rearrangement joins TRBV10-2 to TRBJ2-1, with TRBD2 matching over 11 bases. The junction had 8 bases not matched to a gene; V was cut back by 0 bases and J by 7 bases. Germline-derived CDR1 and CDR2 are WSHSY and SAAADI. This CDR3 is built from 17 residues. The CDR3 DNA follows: TGCGCCAGCAGTGAGTCGCGACTAGCGGGATGGCGTAATGAGCAGTTCTCC. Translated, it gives CASSESRLAGWRNEQFS.

CDR3 in amino acids: CASSQDWNFQETQYF. The CDR3 DNA reads as TGCGCCAGCAGCCAAGATTGGAACTTCCAAGAGACCCAGTACTTC. This rearrangement joins TRBV4-3 to TRBJ2-5, with unresolved D. Per germline, CDR1 LGHNA and CDR2 YSLEER. Trimming shortened V by 0 bases and J by 1 base, and 9 bases separated the two germline ends. CDR3 size: 15 residues.

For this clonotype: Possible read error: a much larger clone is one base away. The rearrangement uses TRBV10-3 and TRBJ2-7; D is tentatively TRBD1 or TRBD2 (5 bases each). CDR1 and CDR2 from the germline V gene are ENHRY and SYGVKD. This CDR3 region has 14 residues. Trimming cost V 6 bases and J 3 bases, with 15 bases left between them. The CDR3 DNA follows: TGTGCCATCAGGCCTAGCTGGGGGAACTACGAGCAGTACTTC. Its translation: CAIRPSWGNYEQYF.

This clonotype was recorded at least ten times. The CDR3, as DNA: TGCAGCGTTGATCGTGTTGGCGGGGGCTACAATGAGCAGTTCTTC. It codes for CSVDRVGGGYNEQFF. The chain uses TRBV29-1 and TRBJ2-1; 7 bases match TRBD2. Germline V gives CDR1 SQVTM, CDR2 ANQGSEA. V gave up 3 bases and J gave up 3 bases; unmatched junction bases: 8. The CDR3 loop spans 15 amino acids.

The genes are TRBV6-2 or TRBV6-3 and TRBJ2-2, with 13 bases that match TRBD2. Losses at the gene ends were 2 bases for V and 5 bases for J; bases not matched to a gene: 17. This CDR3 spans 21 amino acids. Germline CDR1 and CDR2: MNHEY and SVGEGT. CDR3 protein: CASSYPGLAGVPGWQTGELFF. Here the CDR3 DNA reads TGTGCCAGCAGTTACCCCGGACTAGCGGGAGTTCCTGGTTGGCAAACCGGGGAGCTGTTTTTT.

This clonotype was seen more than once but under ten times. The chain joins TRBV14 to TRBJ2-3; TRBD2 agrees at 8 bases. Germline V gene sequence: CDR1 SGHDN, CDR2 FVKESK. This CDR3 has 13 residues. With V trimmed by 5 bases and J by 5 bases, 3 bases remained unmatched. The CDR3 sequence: CASSEAGVDTQYF. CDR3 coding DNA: TGTGCCAGCAGCGAAGCGGGAGTAGATACGCAGTATTTT.

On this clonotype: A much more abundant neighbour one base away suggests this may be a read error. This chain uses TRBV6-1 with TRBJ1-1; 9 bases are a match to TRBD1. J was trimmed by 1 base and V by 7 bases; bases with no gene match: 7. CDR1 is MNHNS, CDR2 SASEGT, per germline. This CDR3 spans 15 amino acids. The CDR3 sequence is CASNGQGMGNTEAFF. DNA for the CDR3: TGTGCCAGCAACGGACAGGGGATGGGGAACACTGAAGCTTTCTTT.

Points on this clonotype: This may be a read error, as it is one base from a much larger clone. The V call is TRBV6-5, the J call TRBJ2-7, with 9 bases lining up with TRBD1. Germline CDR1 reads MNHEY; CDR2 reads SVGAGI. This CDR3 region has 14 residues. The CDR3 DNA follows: TGTGCCAGCAAATCGACAGGGGGATCCTACGAGCAGTGCTTC. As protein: CASKSTGGSYEQCF.